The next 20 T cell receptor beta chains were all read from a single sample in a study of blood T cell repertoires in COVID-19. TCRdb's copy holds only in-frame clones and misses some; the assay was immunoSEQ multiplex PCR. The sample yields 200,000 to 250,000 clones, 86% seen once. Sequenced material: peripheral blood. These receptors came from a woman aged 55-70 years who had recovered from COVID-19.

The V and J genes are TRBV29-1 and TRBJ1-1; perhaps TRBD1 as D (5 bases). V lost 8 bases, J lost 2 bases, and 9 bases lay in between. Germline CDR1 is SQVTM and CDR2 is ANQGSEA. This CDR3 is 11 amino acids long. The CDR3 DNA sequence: TGCAGCTGGGGCAGCAACACTGAAGCTTTCTTT. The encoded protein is CSWGSNTEAFF.

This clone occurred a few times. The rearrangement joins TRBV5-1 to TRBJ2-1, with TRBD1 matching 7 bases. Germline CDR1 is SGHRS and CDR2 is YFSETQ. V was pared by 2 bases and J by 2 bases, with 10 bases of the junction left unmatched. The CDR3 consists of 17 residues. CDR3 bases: TGCGCCAGCAGCTTTGCCAGACCGGGACAGACCTACAATGAGCAGTTCTTC. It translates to CASSFARPGQTYNEQFF.

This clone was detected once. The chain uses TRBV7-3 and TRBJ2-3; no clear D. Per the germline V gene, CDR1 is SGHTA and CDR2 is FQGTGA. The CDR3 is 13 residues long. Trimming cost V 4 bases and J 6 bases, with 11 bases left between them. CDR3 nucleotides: TGTGCCAGCAGCTCGACCTACGGGGATACGCAGTATTTT. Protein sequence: CASSSTYGDTQYF.

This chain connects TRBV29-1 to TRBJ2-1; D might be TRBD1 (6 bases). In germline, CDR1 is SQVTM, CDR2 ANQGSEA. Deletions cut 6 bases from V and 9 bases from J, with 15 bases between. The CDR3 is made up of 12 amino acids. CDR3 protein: CSVSDRWGEQFF. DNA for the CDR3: TGCAGCGTATCGGACAGATGGGGTGAGCAGTTCTTC.

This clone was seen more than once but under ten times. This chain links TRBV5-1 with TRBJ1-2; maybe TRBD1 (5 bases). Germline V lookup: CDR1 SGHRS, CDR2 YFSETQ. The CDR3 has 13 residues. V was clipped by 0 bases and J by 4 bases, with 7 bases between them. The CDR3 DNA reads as TGCGCCAGCAGCTTGGTTCAGGGCTATGGCTACACCTTC. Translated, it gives CASSLVQGYGYTF.

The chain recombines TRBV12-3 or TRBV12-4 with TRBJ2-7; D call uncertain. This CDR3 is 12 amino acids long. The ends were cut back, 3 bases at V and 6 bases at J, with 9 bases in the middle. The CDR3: CASSLAPGEQYF. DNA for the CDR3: TGTGCCAGCAGTTTGGCCCCGGGCGAGCAGTACTTC.

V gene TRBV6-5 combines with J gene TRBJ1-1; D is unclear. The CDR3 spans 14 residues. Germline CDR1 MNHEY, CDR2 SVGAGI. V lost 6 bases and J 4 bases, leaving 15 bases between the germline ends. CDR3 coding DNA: TGTGCCAGCAGCCCGTCCCCCCGCGGCACTGAAGCTTTCTTT. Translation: CASSPSPRGTEAFF.

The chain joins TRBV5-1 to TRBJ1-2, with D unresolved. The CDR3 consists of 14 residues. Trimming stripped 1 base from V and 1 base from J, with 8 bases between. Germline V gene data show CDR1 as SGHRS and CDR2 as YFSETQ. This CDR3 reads CASSLSGFNYGYTF. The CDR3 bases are TGCGCCAGCAGCTTGAGCGGGTTTAACTATGGCTACACCTTC.

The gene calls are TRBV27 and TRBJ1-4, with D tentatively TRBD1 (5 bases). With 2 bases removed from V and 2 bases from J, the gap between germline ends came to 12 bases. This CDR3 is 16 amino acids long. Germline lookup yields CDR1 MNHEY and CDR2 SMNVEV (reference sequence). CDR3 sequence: CASSLGGRRTNEKLFF. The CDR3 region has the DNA TGTGCCAGCAGTTTAGGGGGGAGGAGGACTAATGAAAAACTGTTTTTT.

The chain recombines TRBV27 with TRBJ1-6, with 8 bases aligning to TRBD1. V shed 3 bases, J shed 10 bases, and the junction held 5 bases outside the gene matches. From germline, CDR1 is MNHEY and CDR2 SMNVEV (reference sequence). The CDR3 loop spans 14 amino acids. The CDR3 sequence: CASSFLTGESPLHF. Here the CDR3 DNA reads TGTGCCAGCAGTTTCCTGACAGGGGAGTCACCCCTCCACTTT.

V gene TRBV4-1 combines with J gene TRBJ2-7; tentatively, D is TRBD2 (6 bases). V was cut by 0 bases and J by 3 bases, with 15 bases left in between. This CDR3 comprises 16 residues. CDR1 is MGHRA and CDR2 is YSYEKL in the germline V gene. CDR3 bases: TGCGCCAGCAGCCAAGAAGGGCGCGGGGAACTCTACGAGCAGTACTTC. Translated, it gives CASSQEGRGELYEQYF.

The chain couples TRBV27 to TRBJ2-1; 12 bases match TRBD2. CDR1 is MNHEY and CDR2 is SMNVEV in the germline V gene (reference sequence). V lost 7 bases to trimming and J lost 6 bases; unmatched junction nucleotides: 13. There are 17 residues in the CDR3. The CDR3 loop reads CASTFSPSGGEFNEQFF. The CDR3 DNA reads TGTGCCAGCACCTTTTCCCCTAGCGGGGGGGAGTTCAATGAGCAGTTCTTC.

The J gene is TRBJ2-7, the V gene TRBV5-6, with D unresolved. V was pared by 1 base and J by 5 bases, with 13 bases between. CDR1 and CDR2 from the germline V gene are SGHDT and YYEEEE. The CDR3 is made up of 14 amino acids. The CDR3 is CASSLYGGLNEQYF. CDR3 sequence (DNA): TGTGCCAGCAGCTTGTATGGTGGCTTAAACGAGCAGTACTTC.

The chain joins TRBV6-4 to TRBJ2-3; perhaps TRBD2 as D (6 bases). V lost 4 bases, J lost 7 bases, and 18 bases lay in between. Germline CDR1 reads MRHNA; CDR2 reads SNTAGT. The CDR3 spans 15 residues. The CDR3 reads CASSVGGTFSNTQYF. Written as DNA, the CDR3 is TGTGCCAGCAGTGTGGGCGGGACTTTTTCCAATACGCAGTATTTT.

The CDR3 is CASSDTGQGAHLHF. DNA of the CDR3: TGTGCCAGCAGTGACACCGGACAGGGCGCACATCTCCACTTT. This chain connects TRBV6-4 to TRBJ1-6, with 8 bases lining up with TRBD1. The CDR3 is made up of 14 amino acids. Germline CDR1 is MRHNA and CDR2 is SNTAGT. Losses at the gene ends were 2 bases for V and 16 bases for J; bases not matched to a gene: 10.

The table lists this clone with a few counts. The CDR3 loop is CASSFGGGTEAFF. The CDR3 DNA is TGTGCCAGCAGCTTCGGGGGGGGCACTGAAGCTTTCTTT. The chain combines TRBV11-2 with TRBJ1-1; the D gene is possibly TRBD1 (5 bases). Germline CDR1 reads SGHAT; CDR2 reads FQNNGV. The germline V and J ends were trimmed by 3 bases and 4 bases, with 9 bases remaining between them. This CDR3 spans 13 amino acids.

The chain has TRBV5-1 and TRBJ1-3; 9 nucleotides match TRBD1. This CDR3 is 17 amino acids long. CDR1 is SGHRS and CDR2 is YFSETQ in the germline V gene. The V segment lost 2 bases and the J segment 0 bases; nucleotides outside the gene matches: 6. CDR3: CASSLGTGYYSGNTIYF. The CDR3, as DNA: TGCGCCAGCAGCTTAGGGACAGGGTACTACTCTGGAAACACCATATATTTT.

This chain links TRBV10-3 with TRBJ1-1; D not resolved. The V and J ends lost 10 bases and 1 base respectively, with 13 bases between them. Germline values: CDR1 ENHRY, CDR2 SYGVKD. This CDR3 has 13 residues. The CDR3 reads CATGPTPNTEAFF. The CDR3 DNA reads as TGTGCCACCGGTCCCACTCCGAACACTGAAGCTTTCTTT.

The CDR3 protein is CATSRDLAGGNEQFF. The CDR3 bases are TGTGCCACCAGCAGAGATTTGGCGGGGGGGAATGAGCAGTTCTTC. This sequence joins TRBV15 and TRBJ2-1; 9 nucleotides match TRBD2. V lost 0 bases and J lost 7; bases outside the gene matches: 4. Germline CDR1 is LNHNV and CDR2 is YYDKDF (reference sequence). The CDR3 runs 15 residues. The variable domain in full, completed from reference TRBV15 and TRBJ2-1, reads DAMVIQNPRYQVTQFGKPVTLSCSQTLNHNVMYWYQQKSSQAPKLLFHYYDKDFNNEADTPDNFQSRRPNTSFCFLDIRSPGLGDTAMYLCATSRDLAGGNEQFFGPGTRLTVL.

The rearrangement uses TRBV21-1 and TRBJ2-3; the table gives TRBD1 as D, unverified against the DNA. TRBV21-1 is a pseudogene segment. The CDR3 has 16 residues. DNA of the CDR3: TGTGCCAGCAGCAAAAGGGTGGGGGCCCCGGGAGATACGCAGTATTTT. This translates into CASSKRVGAPGDTQYF.